This passage covers 5 T cell receptor beta chains from one sample sequenced in a study of blood T cell repertoires in COVID-19. Assay used: immunoSEQ multiplex PCR; TCRdb lists only in-frame clones, some missing. The sample shows some 350,000 clones, more than 75% of them seen only once. Sequencing used PBMCs or T cells enriched from blood (not recorded which). The origin of the receptors is a woman between 25 and 40 years old who had recovered from COVID-19.

The chain couples TRBV6-5 to TRBJ1-2, with 10 bases lining up with TRBD1. V dropped 2 bases and J dropped 4; count of bases not matched to a gene: 7. CDR1 and CDR2 from the germline V gene are MNHEY and SVGAGI. CDR3 size: 16 residues. CDR3 protein: CASSYGGTGAPYGYTF. The CDR3 DNA sequence: TGTGCCAGCAGTTACGGCGGGACAGGGGCCCCCTATGGCTACACCTTC.

This clone occurred many times. In DNA, the CDR3 is TGTGCCAGCAGCTCCGGGACAGGGAATGGCTACACCTTC. It translates to CASSSGTGNGYTF. The chain couples TRBV7-9 to TRBJ1-2; 9 nucleotides line up with TRBD1. J was trimmed by 6 bases and V by 4 bases; bases with no gene match: 3. Germline V gives CDR1 SEHNR, CDR2 FQNEAQ (reference sequence). The CDR3 extends over 13 amino acids.

This clone is a singleton in its sample. The V call is TRBV18, the J call TRBJ1-4; 11 bases are shared with TRBD1. The germline CDR1 and CDR2 sequences are KGHSH and LQKENI. This CDR3 has 15 residues. J gave up 10 bases and V 5 bases, and 9 bases lay outside the gene matches. The CDR3 is CASSSTGTGGGKLFF. The CDR3 nucleotides read TGTGCCAGCTCAAGCACCGGGACAGGGGGAGGAAAACTGTTTTTT.

The chain links TRBV6-2 or TRBV6-3 to TRBJ1-1, with TRBD1 as a possible D gene (6 bases). V was cut by 7 bases and J by 3 bases, with 15 bases left in between. Germline V CDR1 and CDR2: MNHEY, SVGEGT. CDR3 size: 14 residues. The DNA of the CDR3 is TGTGCCAGCAACCCGGGGGGGGCCGACACTGAAGCTTTCTTT. Translation: CASNPGGADTEAFF.

The chain employs TRBV2 and TRBJ1-2; D unclear. The CDR3 contains 16 residues. The germline V gene encodes CDR1 SNHLY and CDR2 FYNNEI. Trimming shortened V by 0 bases and J by 4 bases, and 15 bases separated the two germline ends. CDR3 in DNA: TGTGCCAGCAGTGAAGCGCTTCGGGTCCGTCGCTATGGCTACACCTTC. Residues: CASSEALRVRRYGYTF.